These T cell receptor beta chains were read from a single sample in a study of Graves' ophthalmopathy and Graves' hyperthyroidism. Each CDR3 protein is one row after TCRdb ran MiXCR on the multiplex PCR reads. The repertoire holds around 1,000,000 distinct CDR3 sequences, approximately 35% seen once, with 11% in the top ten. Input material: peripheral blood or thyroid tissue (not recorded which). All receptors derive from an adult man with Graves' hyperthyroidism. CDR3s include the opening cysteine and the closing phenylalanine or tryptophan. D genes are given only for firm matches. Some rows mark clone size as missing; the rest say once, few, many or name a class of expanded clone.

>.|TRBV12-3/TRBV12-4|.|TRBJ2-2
CASSFGLGNTGELFF
TGTGCCAGCAGTTTTGGTTTAGGGAACACCGGGGAGCTGTTTTTT
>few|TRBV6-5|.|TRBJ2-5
CASSYSMAQETQYF
TGTGCCAGCAGTTACTCGATGGCTCAAGAGACCCAGTACTTC
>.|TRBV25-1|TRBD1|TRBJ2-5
CASSARRTGLGETQYF
TGTGCCAGCAGTGCTAGGAGGACAGGTTTAGGAGAGACCCAGTACTTC
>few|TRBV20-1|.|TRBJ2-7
CSARDISGFSYEQYF
TGCAGTGCTAGAGATATAAGCGGGTTCTCCTACGAGCAGTACTTC
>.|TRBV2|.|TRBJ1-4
CASSAEADEKLFF
TGTGCCAGCAGTGCAGAGGCGGATGAAAAACTGTTTTTT
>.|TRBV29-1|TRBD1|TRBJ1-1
CSVGASGTETIEAFF
TGCAGCGTGGGGGCTTCGGGGACAGAAACTATTGAAGCTTTCTTT
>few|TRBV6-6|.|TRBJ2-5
CASRTSQGGGLETQYF
TGTGCCAGCAGAACCAGTCAAGGGGGAGGTCTAGAGACCCAGTACTTC
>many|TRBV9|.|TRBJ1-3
CASSVEAVWSGNTIYF
TGTGCCAGCAGCGTAGAAGCCGTTTGGTCTGGAAACACCATATATTTT
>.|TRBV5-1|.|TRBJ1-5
CASSPGFEQPQHF
TGCGCCAGCAGCCCGGGTTTTGAGCAGCCCCAGCATTTT
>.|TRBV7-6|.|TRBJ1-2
CASSPSVSAYTF
TGTGCCAGCAGCCCGTCGGTCAGTGCCTACACCTTC
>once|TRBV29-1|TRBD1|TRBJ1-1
CSAGQGYWTEAFF
TGCAGCGCCGGACAGGGGTATTGGACTGAAGCTTTCTTT
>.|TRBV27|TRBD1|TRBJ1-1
CASREQGLGTEAFF
TGTGCCAGCAGAGAACAGGGGTTGGGGACTGAAGCTTTCTTT
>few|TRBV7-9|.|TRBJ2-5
CASSQERYQETQYF
TGTGCCAGCAGCCAAGAACGATACCAAGAGACCCAGTACTTC
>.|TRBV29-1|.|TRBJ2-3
CSVEDHDYAKTDTQYF
TGCAGCGTTGAAGATCACGACTACGCAAAAACAGATACGCAGTATTTT
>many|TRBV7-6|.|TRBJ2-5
CASSLASPGQGGTQYF
TGTGCCAGCAGCTTAGCGAGCCCCGGACAAGGGGGGACCCAGTACTTC
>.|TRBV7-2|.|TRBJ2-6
CASSSTYHQGPSGANVLTF
TGTGCCAGCAGCAGCACCTATCACCAGGGTCCCTCTGGGGCCAACGTCCTGACTTTC
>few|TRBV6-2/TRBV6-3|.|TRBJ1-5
CASSYSIPGNQPQHF
TGTGCCAGCAGTTACTCGATTCCAGGCAATCAGCCCCAGCATTTT
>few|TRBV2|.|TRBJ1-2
CASSAQATYGYTF
TGTGCCAGCAGTGCACAGGCTACCTATGGCTACACCTTC
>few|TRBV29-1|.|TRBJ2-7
CSARYRDTDSTYEQYF
TGCAGCGCCCGTTACCGGGACACCGATAGCACCTACGAGCAGTACTTC
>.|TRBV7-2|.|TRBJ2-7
CASSSSYF
.
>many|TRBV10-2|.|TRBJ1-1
CASSESSLRHATEAFF
TGCGCCAGCAGTGAGTCCTCCCTTCGACACGCCACTGAAGCTTTCTTT
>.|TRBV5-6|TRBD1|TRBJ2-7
CASSFLTGTSEQYF
TGTGCCAGCAGCTTTTTGACAGGGACCTCCGAGCAGTACTTC
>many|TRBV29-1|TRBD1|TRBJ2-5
CSGGTGEKTQYF
TGCAGCGGAGGGACAGGGGAAAAGACCCAGTACTTC
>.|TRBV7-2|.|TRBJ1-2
CASSLASENRYGYTF
TGTGCCAGCAGCTTAGCCTCCGAGAACCGTTATGGCTACACCTTC
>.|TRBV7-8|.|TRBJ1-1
CASSKRDLGREAFF
TGTGCCAGCAGCAAACGGGATCTGGGGCGTGAAGCTTTCTTT
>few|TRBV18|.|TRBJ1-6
CASSPWGAGGSPLHF
TGTGCCAGCTCACCATGGGGGGCAGGAGGCTCACCCCTCCACTTT
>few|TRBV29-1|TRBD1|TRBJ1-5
CSGQGLYEHF
TGCAGCGGACAGGGTCTCTACGAGCATTTT
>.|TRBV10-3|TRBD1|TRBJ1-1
CAISPRGTANTEAFF
TGTGCCATCAGTCCCAGGGGGACAGCGAACACTGAAGCTTTCTTT
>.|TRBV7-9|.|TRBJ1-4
CASSLWGLGTNEKLFF
TGTGCCAGCAGCTTATGGGGGCTAGGGACGAATGAAAAACTGTTTTTT
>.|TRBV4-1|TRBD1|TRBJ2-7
CASSQGWDREQYF
TGCGCCAGCAGCCAAGGATGGGACAGGGAGCAGTACTTC
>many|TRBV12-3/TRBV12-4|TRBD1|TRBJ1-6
CASSLGQGVNSPLHF
TGTGCCAGCAGCTTAGGACAGGGCGTTAATTCACCCCTCCACTTT
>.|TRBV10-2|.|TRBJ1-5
CATSEGPLHSNQPQHF
TGTGCCACCAGTGAGGGTCCCCTCCACAGCAATCAGCCCCAGCATTTT
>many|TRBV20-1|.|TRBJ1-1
CSAPTGTNTEAFF
TGCAGTGCCCCGACAGGAACTAACACTGAAGCTTTCTTT
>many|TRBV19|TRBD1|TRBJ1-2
CASSNRQGFDYGYTF
TGTGCCAGTAGTAACCGACAGGGCTTTGACTATGGCTACACCTTC
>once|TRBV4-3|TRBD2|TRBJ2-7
CASSQVEGGGAFYEQYF
TGCGCCAGCAGCCAAGTTGAAGGCGGGGGGGCCTTCTACGAGCAGTACTTC
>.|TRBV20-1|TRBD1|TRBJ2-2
CRLGGTGNTGELFF
TGCAGGCTTGGAGGGACAGGGAACACCGGGGAGCTGTTTTTT
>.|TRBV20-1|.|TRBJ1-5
CSALSTVNQPQHF
TGCAGTGCTCTATCTACAGTCAATCAGCCCCAGCATTTT
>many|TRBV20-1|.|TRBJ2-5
CSARDAQPETQYF
TGCAGTGCTAGAGATGCGCAGCCGGAGACCCAGTACTTC
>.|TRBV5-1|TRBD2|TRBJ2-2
CASRTTSGGANTGELFF
TGCGCCAGCAGGACGACTAGCGGGGGCGCGAACACCGGGGAGCTGTTTTTT
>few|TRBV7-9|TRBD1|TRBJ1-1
CASSPQGGAGTEAFF
TGTGCCAGCAGCCCCCAGGGGGGGGCCGGCACTGAAGCTTTCTTT
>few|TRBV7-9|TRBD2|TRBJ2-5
CASRVAGGTQYF
TGTGCCAGCAGGGTAGCGGGGGGGACCCAGTACTTC
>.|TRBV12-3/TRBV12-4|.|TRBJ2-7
CASSTHGPYEQYF
TGTGCCAGCAGCACGCACGGACCTTACGAGCAGTACTTC
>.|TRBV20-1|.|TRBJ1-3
CSARDGNSGNTIYF
TGCAGTGCTAGAGACGGAAACTCTGGAAACACCATATATTTT
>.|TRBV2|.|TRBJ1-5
CARNLQETQHF
TGTGCCAGAAACTTACAAGAGACCCAGCATTTT
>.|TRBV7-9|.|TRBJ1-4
CASSLNPFGNEKLFF
TGTGCCAGCAGCTTAAATCCCTTCGGGAATGAAAAACTGTTTTTT
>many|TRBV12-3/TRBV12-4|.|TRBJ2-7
CASSLAGAVAYEQYF
TGTGCCAGCAGTCTCGCTGGGGCCGTTGCCTACGAGCAGTACTTC
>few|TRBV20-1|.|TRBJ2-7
CSAPRTVSSYEQYF
TGCAGTGCTCCTCGGACGGTTAGCTCCTACGAGCAGTACTTC
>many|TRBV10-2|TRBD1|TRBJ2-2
CASTPAGQGTSGELFF
TGCGCCAGCACCCCGGCTGGACAGGGGACCTCCGGGGAGCTGTTTTTT
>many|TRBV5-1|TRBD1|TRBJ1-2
CASSLVGDSNYGYTF
TGCGCCAGCAGCTTGGTTGGGGACAGTAACTATGGCTACACCTTC
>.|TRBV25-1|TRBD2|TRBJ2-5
CASSGIAGDVQETQYF
TGTGCCAGCAGTGGAATAGCGGGGGATGTCCAAGAGACCCAGTACTTC
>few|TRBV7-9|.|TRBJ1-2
CASSPPTVYGYTF
TGTGCCAGCAGCCCTCCGACAGTTTATGGCTACACCTTC
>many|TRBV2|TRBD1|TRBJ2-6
CASREVAGGAAPGANVLTF
TGTGCCAGCAGGGAGGTGGCAGGGGGCGCAGCGCCCGGGGCCAACGTCCTGACTTTC
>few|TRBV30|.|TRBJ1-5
CAWSEGSPGSNQPQHF
TGTGCCTGGAGTGAGGGCAGCCCAGGGAGCAATCAGCCCCAGCATTTT
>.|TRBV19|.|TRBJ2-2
CASSRGHLNTGELFF
TGTGCCAGTAGTAGGGGACACCTGAACACCGGGGAGCTGTTTTTT
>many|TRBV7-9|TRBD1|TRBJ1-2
CASSSPGQGFGYTF
TGTGCCAGCAGCTCTCCGGGACAGGGGTTTGGCTACACCTTC
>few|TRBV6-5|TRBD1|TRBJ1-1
CASADRVDTEAFF
TGTGCCAGCGCCGACAGGGTTGACACTGAAGCTTTCTTT
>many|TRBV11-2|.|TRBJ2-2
CASSPDAGGELFF
TGTGCCAGCAGCCCCGATGCCGGTGGGGAGCTGTTTTTT
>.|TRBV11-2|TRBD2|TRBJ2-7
CASSPTSGSQNEQYF
TGTGCCAGCAGCCCAACTAGCGGGAGTCAAAACGAGCAGTACTTC
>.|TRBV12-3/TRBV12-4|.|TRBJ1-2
CANSAGVGYTF
TGTGCCAACAGTGCAGGGGTGGGCTACACCTTC